This TCR beta chain was sequenced for a study of T cells in Graves' hyperthyroidism and ophthalmopathy. Study findings and constraints: The model identified upcoming ophthalmopathy a median approximately six months ahead of onset. Separating ophthalmopathy from stable hyperthyroidism was achieved by a 13 V-J model.

Using over 8.5 ml of fresh peripheral blood, PBMCs were prepared. There are many counts of this clonotype. The antigen remains undetermined. Authors of the study amplified TCR beta CDR3 regions from RNA transcripts. The HTBI primer set served for first-round RT-PCR of the TCR CDR3. TCRdb reanalysed the multiplex PCR reads using MiXCR and keeps one entry per CDR3 protein. This table has some 550,000 distinct CDR3 sequences, roughly 16% appearing once. Sequenced: blood. This TCR was recovered from a woman aged 35 to 49 with Graves' ophthalmopathy.

The CDR3 region is CASSLGAGNTIYF. DNA for the CDR3: TGTGCCAGCAGCTTAGGGGCTGGAAACACCATATATTTT. V is TRBV11-2 and J is TRBJ1-3; D not certain. CDR1 is SGHAT and CDR2 is FQNNGV in the germline V gene. V shed 1 base and J shed 2 bases, with 3 bases lying between them. The CDR3 length is 13 residues. Drawing the rest from reference TRBV11-2 and TRBJ1-3, the complete variable domain is EAGVAQSPRYKIIEKRQSVAFWCNPISGHATLYWYQQILGQGPKLLIQFQNNGVVDDSQLPKDRFSAERLKGVDSTLKIQPAKLEDSAVYLCASSLGAGNTIYFGEGSWLTVV.